Listed here is a single T cell receptor (beta chain). The source of the sample is a study of T cells in Graves' hyperthyroidism and ophthalmopathy. Using around 10 ml of fresh peripheral blood, PBMCs were prepared. Trimming shortened V by 5 bases and J by 5 bases, and 15 bases separated the two germline ends. The CDR3 loop spans 14 amino acids. Germline V gene lookup returns CDR1 SGHTA and CDR2 FQGNSA. It was RNA transcripts that yielded the amplified TCR beta CDR3 regions. Using the HTBI primer set, a first-round RT-PCR was run on the TCR CDR3. Each CDR3 protein is one row after TCRdb ran MiXCR on the multiplex PCR reads. The sample carries roughly 350,000 distinct CDR3 sequences, roughly 14% recorded once.

This clonotype originated in a woman aged 25 to 39 with Graves' ophthalmopathy. What was sequenced was blood. The chain joins TRBV7-2 to TRBJ2-5, with D maybe TRBD2 (5 bases). The CDR3 protein is CASSKDGNRETQYF. Here the CDR3 DNA reads TGTGCCAGCAGCAAGGACGGGAATAGGGAGACCCAGTACTTC.